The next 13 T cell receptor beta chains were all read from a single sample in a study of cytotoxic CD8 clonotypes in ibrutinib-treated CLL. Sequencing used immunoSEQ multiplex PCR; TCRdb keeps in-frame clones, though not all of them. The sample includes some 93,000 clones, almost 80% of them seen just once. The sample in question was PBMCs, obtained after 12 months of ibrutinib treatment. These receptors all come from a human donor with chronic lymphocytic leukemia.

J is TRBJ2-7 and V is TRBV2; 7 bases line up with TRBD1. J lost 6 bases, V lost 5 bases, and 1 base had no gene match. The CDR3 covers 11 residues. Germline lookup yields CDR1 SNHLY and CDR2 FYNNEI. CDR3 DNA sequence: TGTGCCAGCAGTCAGGGGGTCGAGCAGTACTTC. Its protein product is CASSQGVEQYF. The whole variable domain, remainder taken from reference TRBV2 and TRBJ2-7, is EPEVTQTPSHQVTQMGQEVILRCVPISNHLYFYWYRQILGQKVEFLVSFYNNEISEKSEIFDDQFSVERPDGSNFTLKIRSTKLEDSAMYFCASSQGVEQYFGPGTRLTVT.

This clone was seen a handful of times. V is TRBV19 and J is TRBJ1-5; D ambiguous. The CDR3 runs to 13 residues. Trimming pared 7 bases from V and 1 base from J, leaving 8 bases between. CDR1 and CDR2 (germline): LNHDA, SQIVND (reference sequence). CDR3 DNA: TGTGCCAGTACGGAACGGAGCAATCAGCCCCAGCATTTT. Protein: CASTERSNQPQHF.

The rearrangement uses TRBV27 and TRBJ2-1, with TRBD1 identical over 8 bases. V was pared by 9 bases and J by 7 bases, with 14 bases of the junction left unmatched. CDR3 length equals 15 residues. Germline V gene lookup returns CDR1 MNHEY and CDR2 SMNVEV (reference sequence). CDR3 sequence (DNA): TGTGCCAGTAGCGGACAGGGCGGAATACGGAATGAGCAGTTCTTC. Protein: CASSGQGGIRNEQFF.

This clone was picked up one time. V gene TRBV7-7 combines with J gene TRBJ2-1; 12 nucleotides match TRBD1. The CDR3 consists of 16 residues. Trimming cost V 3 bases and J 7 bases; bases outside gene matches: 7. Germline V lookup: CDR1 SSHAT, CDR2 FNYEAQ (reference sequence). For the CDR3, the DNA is TGTGCCAGCAGCTTCGGACCGGGACAGGGGGCAAATGAGCAGTTCTTC. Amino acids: CASSFGPGQGANEQFF.

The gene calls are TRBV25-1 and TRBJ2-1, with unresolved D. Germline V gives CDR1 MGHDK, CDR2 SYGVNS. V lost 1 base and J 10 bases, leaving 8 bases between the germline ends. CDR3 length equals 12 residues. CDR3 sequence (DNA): TGTGCCAGCAGTGAATTTTCGGAGGAGCAGTTCTTC. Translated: CASSEFSEEQFF.

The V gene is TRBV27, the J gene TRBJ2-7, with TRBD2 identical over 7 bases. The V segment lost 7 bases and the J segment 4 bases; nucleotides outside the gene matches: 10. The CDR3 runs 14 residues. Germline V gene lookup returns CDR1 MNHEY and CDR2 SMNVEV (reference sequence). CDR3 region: CASKGLAETYEQYF. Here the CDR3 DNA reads TGTGCCAGCAAAGGGCTAGCGGAAACTTACGAGCAGTACTTC.

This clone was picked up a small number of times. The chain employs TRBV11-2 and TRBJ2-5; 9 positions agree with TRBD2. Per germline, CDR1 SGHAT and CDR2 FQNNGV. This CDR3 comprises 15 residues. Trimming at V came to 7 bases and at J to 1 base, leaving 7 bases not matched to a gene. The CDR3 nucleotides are TGTGCCAGCAACATTTTAGCGGGGGCCCAAGAGACCCAGTACTTC. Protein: CASNILAGAQETQYF.

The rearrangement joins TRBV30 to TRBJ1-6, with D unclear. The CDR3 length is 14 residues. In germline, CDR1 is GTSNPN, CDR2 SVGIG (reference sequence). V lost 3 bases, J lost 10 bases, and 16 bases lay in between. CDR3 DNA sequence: TGTGCCTGGAGCGCGTATAGCATAGGATCACCCCTCCACTTT. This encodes CAWSAYSIGSPLHF.

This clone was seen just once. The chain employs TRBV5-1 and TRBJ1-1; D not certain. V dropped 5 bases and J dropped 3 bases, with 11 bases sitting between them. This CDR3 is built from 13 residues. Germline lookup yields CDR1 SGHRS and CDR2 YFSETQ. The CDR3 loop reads CASRAGVDTEAFF. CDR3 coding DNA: TGCGCCAGCAGGGCCGGGGTGGACACTGAAGCTTTCTTT.

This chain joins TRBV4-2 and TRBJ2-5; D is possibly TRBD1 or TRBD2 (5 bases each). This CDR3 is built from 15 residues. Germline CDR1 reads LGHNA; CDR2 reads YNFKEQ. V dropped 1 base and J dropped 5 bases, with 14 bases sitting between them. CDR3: CASSQASGPTETQYF. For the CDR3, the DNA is TGTGCCAGCAGCCAAGCCTCGGGACCGACGGAGACCCAGTACTTC.

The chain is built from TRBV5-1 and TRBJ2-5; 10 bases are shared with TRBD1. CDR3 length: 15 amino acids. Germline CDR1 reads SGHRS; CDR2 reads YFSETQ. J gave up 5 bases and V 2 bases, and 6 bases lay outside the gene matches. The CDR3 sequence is CASSFPDRGGETQYF. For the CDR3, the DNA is TGCGCCAGCAGCTTCCCGGACAGGGGGGGTGAGACCCAGTACTTC.

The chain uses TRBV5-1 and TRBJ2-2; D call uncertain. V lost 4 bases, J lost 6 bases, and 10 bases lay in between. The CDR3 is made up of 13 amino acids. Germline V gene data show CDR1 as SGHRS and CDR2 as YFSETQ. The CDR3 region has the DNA TGCGCCAGCAGCGCAGACTCGGCCGGGGAGCTGTTTTTT. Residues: CASSADSAGELFF.

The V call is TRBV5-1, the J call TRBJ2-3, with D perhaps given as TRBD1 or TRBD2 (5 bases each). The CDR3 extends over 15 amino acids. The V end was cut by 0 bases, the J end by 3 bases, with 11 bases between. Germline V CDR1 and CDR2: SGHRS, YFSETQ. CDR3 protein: CASSLEPGTTDTQYF. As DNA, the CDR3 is TGCGCCAGCAGCTTGGAGCCAGGGACGACAGATACGCAGTATTTT.